This T cell receptor (beta chain) is drawn from a study of tumor-infiltrating lymphocytes in oesophageal squamous cell carcinoma. This clonotype was observed many times. Germline loops: CDR1 SNHLY, CDR2 FYNNEI. The junction had 11 bases not matched to a gene; V was cut back by 7 bases and J by 2 bases. The CDR3 has 16 amino acids. Via MiXCR, TCRdb re-called the PCR reads, giving one row per CDR3 protein. This table holds 15,000 or so distinct CDR3 sequences, over 50% found once. The sequenced material came from esophageal tumor tissue. This receptor was identified in a female donor with esophageal squamous cell carcinoma. V is TRBV2 and J is TRBJ2-7; TRBD2 matches at 10 bases. The CDR3 spells CASKSGRALTAYEQYF. In nucleotides, the CDR3 is TGTGCCAGCAAAAGCGGGAGGGCCCTGACCGCCTACGAGCAGTACTTC.